This TCR beta chain was sequenced for a study of T cell responses to AZD1222 COVID-19 vaccine. Study-level results: Donors were chiefly white British, with a greater number of females, and clonal diversity was perhaps underestimated. Seropositive status at baseline applied to only 6 or 7 AZD1222 recipients.

Note on this clone: The target antigen is unknown.

TCRdb keeps only in-frame clones here, not all; method: immunoSEQ multiplex PCR. The table has more than 90,000 clones, about 86% seen once. CDR1 is ENHRY and CDR2 is SYGVKD in the germline V gene. There are 16 residues in the CDR3. Trimming removed 6 bases at V and 6 bases at J, with 22 bases between. The chain couples TRBV10-3 to TRBJ2-3, with D maybe TRBD2 (6 bases). This TCR derives from an adult who received the AZD1222 COVID-19 vaccine. Sequencing was performed on peripheral blood, taken 28 days after the second AZD1222 dose. The CDR3 spells CAISLPKGQGGDTQYF. The CDR3 nucleotides read TGTGCCATCAGCTTACCAAAGGGGCAGGGAGGCGATACGCAGTATTTT.